The 13 T cell receptor beta chains reported below all come from one sample, sequenced in a study of T-cell reconstitution after alpha-beta-depleted transplantation in children. This sample's TCRbeta library carried unique molecular identifier barcodes. TCRdb re-derived calls from the PCR reads in MiXCR, one entry per CDR3 protein. Among hundreds of thousands of distinct CDR3 sequences listed, roughly 14% were seen once. This specimen consisted of PBMCs, obtained before TCRalphabeta/CD19-depleted stem cell transplant. These receptors were taken from a girl aged 2 to 10 with congenital amegakaryocytic thrombocytopenia, due to receive a stem cell transplant.

As concerns this clonotype: The junction differs from germline at one of its ends, possibly a read error. The chain uses TRBV12-3 or TRBV12-4 and TRBJ2-3; weak D call: TRBD2 (5 bases). CDR3 size: 14 residues. CDR3 residues: CASSLAASTYTQYF. DNA for the CDR3: TGTGCCAGCAGTTTAGCGGCTAGCACATATACGCAGTATTTT.

This clonotype was picked up many times. V is TRBV11-2 and J is TRBJ2-3, with TRBD2 matching 10 bases. Germline V lookup: CDR1 SGHAT, CDR2 FQNNGV. The CDR3 consists of 16 residues. The V gene end was trimmed by 5 bases and the J gene end by 6 bases; junction bases not matched to a gene: 11. The CDR3 region has the DNA TGTGCCAGCAGCCCACAGGGACTAGCGTCAGGGGATACGCAGTATTTT. Translated, it gives CASSPQGLASGDTQYF.

The DNA for the CDR3 is TGCAGCTCGGGAAGCACAGATACGCAGTATTTT. Protein: CSSGSTDTQYF. The chain is built from TRBV20-1 and TRBJ2-3, with D perhaps matching TRBD2 (5 bases). The germline V gene encodes CDR1 DFQATT and CDR2 SNEGSKA (reference sequence). The CDR3 spans 11 residues.

The chain couples TRBV11-1 to TRBJ2-7; 11 bases are a match to TRBD2. CDR1 and CDR2 from the germline V gene are SGHAT and FQDESV (reference sequence). The length of the CDR3 is 15 residues. CDR3 nucleotide sequence: TGTGCTAGCTGGTTAGCGACTAGCGGGATCTACGAGCAGTACTTC. Translation: CASWLATSGIYEQYF.

This clonotype was counted many times. This chain connects TRBV7-9 to TRBJ2-1; D gene unclear. The germline V and J ends were trimmed by 5 bases and 7 bases, with 9 bases remaining between them. Per germline, CDR1 SEHNR and CDR2 FQNEAQ (reference sequence). CDR3 size: 12 residues. CDR3 residues: CASSLQENEQFF. The DNA for the CDR3 is TGTGCCAGCAGCCTCCAGGAGAATGAGCAGTTCTTC.

Turning to this clonotype: A single base separates this from a much larger clone, so it may be a read error. The chain links TRBV9 to TRBJ1-3; 7 bases fit TRBD1. This CDR3 is 14 amino acids long. Trimming removed 7 bases from V and 2 bases from J; junction bases left unmatched: 6. Germline CDR1 is SGDLS and CDR2 is YYNGEE. Written as DNA, the CDR3 is TGTGCCAGCCCCGACAGGGTCGCTGGAAACACCATATATTTT. This encodes CASPDRVAGNTIYF.

This clonotype was observed a handful of times. V and J are TRBV12-3 or TRBV12-4 and TRBJ2-7; possible D gene TRBD2, 6 bases. The CDR3 is 14 amino acids. The V gene lost 3 bases and the J gene lost 6 bases, with 15 bases spanning the gap. CDR3 in DNA: TGTGCCAGCAGTTTTGTGGTGGCGGGGTCCGAGCAGTACTTC. Protein: CASSFVVAGSEQYF.

This clonotype was found many times. The rearrangement links TRBV20-1 to TRBJ2-6; D may be TRBD1 (6 bases). The CDR3 runs to 16 residues. The germline gives CDR1 DFQATT, CDR2 SNEGSKA (reference sequence). Trimming removed 6 bases at V and 0 bases at J, with 15 bases between. As DNA, the CDR3 is TGCAGTGCCGTGGACAGTGGATACTCTGGGGCCAACGTCCTGACTTTC. Amino acids: CSAVDSGYSGANVLTF.

This clonotype was observed at least ten times. The genes are TRBV12-3 or TRBV12-4 and TRBJ1-2; 7 nucleotides match TRBD1. The CDR3 length is 12 residues. Unmatched junction bases numbered 3, after V lost 8 bases and J lost 3 bases. CDR3 residues: CASAGQDYGYTF. The CDR3 bases are TGTGCCAGCGCCGGACAGGACTATGGCTACACCTTC.

This clonotype was observed many times. The chain joins TRBV7-9 to TRBJ2-7; D unclear. The CDR3 covers 13 residues. From germline, CDR1 is SEHNR and CDR2 FQNEAQ (reference sequence). Between the trimmed V and J ends, which lost 1 base and 3 bases, there was a span of 7 bases. The CDR3 loop is CASSLGSVYEQYF. CDR3 DNA sequence: TGTGCCAGCAGCTTAGGTTCGGTCTACGAGCAGTACTTC.

The chain has TRBV12-3 or TRBV12-4 and TRBJ2-7, with D hard to call. The CDR3 consists of 14 residues. V was cut by 6 bases and J by 0 bases, with 12 bases left in between. The CDR3: CASSARSVSYEQYF. CDR3 sequence (DNA): TGTGCCAGCAGCGCAAGGTCTGTCTCCTACGAGCAGTACTTC.

This clonotype has a count of ten or more. V is TRBV20-1 and J is TRBJ2-3; D possibly corresponds to TRBD2 (5 bases). V lost 6 bases, J lost 3 bases, and 10 bases lay in between. The CDR3 is 12 amino acids. CDR1 is DFQATT, CDR2 SNEGSKA, per germline (reference sequence). In nucleotides, the CDR3 is TGCAGTGCCTGGAGGATTACAGATACGCAGTATTTT. Its translation is CSAWRITDTQYF.

The table lists this clonotype with many counts. V usage is TRBV5-1 and J usage is TRBJ2-1; 8 nucleotides align to TRBD2. This CDR3 contains 15 residues. J gave up 6 bases and V 4 bases, and 9 bases lay outside the gene matches. From germline, CDR1 is SGHRS and CDR2 YFSETQ. For the CDR3, the DNA is TGCGCCAGCAGCCCGACCCTAGCGGGCTCCAATGAGCAGTTCTTC. Translating gives CASSPTLAGSNEQFF.